The clone carrying this TCR beta chain showed up many times. Antigen unknown. Trimming removed 5 bases from V and 9 bases from J; junction bases left unmatched: 5. This CDR3 has 12 residues. The data were obtained in a study of T-cell memory formation after mild COVID-19. As for the study in general: Clusters of TCRs were largely donor specific. General study results and limits: The study found balanced CD4/CD8 in clones contracting day 15 to 85 and a CD4+ lean in later expanders.

Sample barcodes and UMIs were carried by the TCR alpha and TCR beta cDNA libraries that 5'RACE generated with constant-segment primers. TCRdb ran MiXCR on the 5' RACE reads and lists one entry per CDR3 protein. The sample holds some 120,000 distinct CDR3 sequences, approximately 5.9% seen once. The sequenced sample consisted of PBMCs or a T cell subset sorted from them (not recorded which). The genes are TRBV12-3 or TRBV12-4 and TRBJ2-5; TRBD2 agrees at 8 bases. The receptor's source is an adult woman who had mild COVID-19 (a few samples of this study predate the infection). Cell type and time point are not known. In nucleotides, the CDR3 is TGTGCCAGCAGTCCAGGACTAGCTCCCCAGTACTTC. Translated: CASSPGLAPQYF.